Listed below are T cell receptor beta chains from one sample, sequenced in a study of Ad26.COV2.S vaccination and SARS-CoV-2 variants. Profiled with immunoSEQ multiplex PCR; TCRdb holds only in-frame clones, not every one. The sample yields roughly 350,000 clones, about 87% seen once. The specimen comprised peripheral blood, sampled in a trial of Ad26.COV2.S vaccine versus placebo. The receptors come from a person aged 18-60 years who received the Ad26.COV2.S COVID-19 vaccine or a placebo. Both conserved end residues are part of each CDR3. Each record gives: CDR3 protein, CDR3 DNA, D gene, clone size, J gene, V gene. D genes are given only for firm matches. Expanded clones get a size class; other rows say once, few or many, or leave the size out.

CDR3 protein: CASSLATLAANTGELFF; CDR3 DNA: TGTGCCAGCAGCTTAGCGACCTTAGCGGCGAACACCGGGGAGCTGTTTTTT; D gene: -; clone size: -; J gene: TRBJ2-2; V gene: TRBV7-2
CDR3 protein: CASSPRTPQETQYF; CDR3 DNA: TGTGCCAGTAGTCCCAGGACACCCCAAGAGACCCAGTACTTC; D gene: -; clone size: -; J gene: TRBJ2-5; V gene: TRBV19
CDR3 protein: CASSEKQSSYNEQFF; CDR3 DNA: TGTGCCAGCAGTGAGAAGCAGAGTTCCTACAATGAGCAGTTCTTC; D gene: -; clone size: -; J gene: TRBJ2-1; V gene: TRBV6-1
CDR3 protein: CASSLIGSHGTDTQYF; CDR3 DNA: TGTGCCAGCAGTTTAATAGGATCCCACGGAACAGATACGCAGTATTTT; D gene: -; clone size: -; J gene: TRBJ2-3; V gene: TRBV27
CDR3 protein: CASSQEDIGGNTIYF; CDR3 DNA: TGTGCCAGCAGCCAAGAGGACATCGGCGGAAACACCATATATTTT; D gene: -; clone size: -; J gene: TRBJ1-3; V gene: TRBV5-5
CDR3 protein: CASSRQTGTGGSPLHF; CDR3 DNA: TGTGCCAGTAGTAGGCAAACTGGGACAGGGGGATCACCCCTCCACTTT; D gene: TRBD1; clone size: -; J gene: TRBJ1-6; V gene: TRBV19
CDR3 protein: CASSPSTIRTGASNEQFF; CDR3 DNA: TGTGCCAGCTCACCTTCCACGATCCGGACAGGGGCCTCCAATGAGCAGTTCTTC; D gene: TRBD1; clone size: -; J gene: TRBJ2-1; V gene: TRBV18
CDR3 protein: CASRPSGSNEQFF; CDR3 DNA: TGTGCCAGCAGGCCTAGCGGGAGCAATGAGCAGTTCTTC; D gene: TRBD2; clone size: -; J gene: TRBJ2-1; V gene: TRBV28
CDR3 protein: CASSSRQGTLNEQFF; CDR3 DNA: TGTGCCAGCAGTTCACGGCAGGGAACTCTCAATGAGCAGTTCTTC; D gene: -; clone size: -; J gene: TRBJ2-1; V gene: TRBV27
CDR3 protein: CASSIRGSGSTDSPLHF; CDR3 DNA: TGTGCCAGTAGTATCAGGGGTAGTGGGTCGACAGATTCACCCCTCCACTTT; D gene: -; clone size: -; J gene: TRBJ1-6; V gene: TRBV19
CDR3 protein: CASSLQVGTGELFF; CDR3 DNA: TGTGCCAGCAGCTTACAGGTTGGGACCGGGGAGCTGTTTTTT; D gene: -; clone size: -; J gene: TRBJ2-2; V gene: TRBV7-2
CDR3 protein: CASSYRTGGSGFF; CDR3 DNA: TGTGCCAGCAGCTACCGGACAGGGGGAAGCGGTTTCTTT; D gene: TRBD1; clone size: -; J gene: TRBJ1-1; V gene: TRBV7-2
CDR3 protein: CASSSRGMNTEAFF; CDR3 DNA: TGTGCCAGCAGCTCCAGAGGGATGAACACTGAAGCTTTCTTT; D gene: -; clone size: few; J gene: TRBJ1-1; V gene: TRBV7-9
CDR3 protein: CASSQDPGPGETQYF; CDR3 DNA: TGTGCCAGCAGCCAAGATCCAGGCCCGGGAGAGACCCAGTACTTC; D gene: -; clone size: once; J gene: TRBJ2-5; V gene: TRBV4-2
CDR3 protein: CASSPRIGGADGGYTF; CDR3 DNA: TGTGCCAGCAGCCCTAGGATTGGGGGCGCGGATGGTGGCTACACCTTC; D gene: -; clone size: -; J gene: TRBJ1-2; V gene: TRBV7-9
CDR3 protein: CSVDGLNEQFF; CDR3 DNA: TGCAGCGTGGACGGACTCAATGAGCAGTTCTTC; D gene: -; clone size: -; J gene: TRBJ2-1; V gene: TRBV29-1
CDR3 protein: CASSTPGGLNEQFF; CDR3 DNA: TGTGCCAGCAGTACCCCCGGGGGGCTAAACGAGCAGTTCTTC; D gene: -; clone size: -; J gene: TRBJ2-1; V gene: TRBV6-2/TRBV6-3
CDR3 protein: CANVPGPHGAKNIQYF; CDR3 DNA: TGTGCCAACGTCCCGGGACCCCATGGGGCCAAAAACATTCAGTACTTC; D gene: -; clone size: -; J gene: TRBJ2-4; V gene: TRBV10-3
CDR3 protein: CASSPEPGGAYEQYF; CDR3 DNA: TGTGCCAGCAGCCCAGAACCCGGCGGAGCCTACGAGCAGTACTTC; D gene: -; clone size: -; J gene: TRBJ2-7; V gene: TRBV9
CDR3 protein: CASSLEQWRYEQYF; CDR3 DNA: TGTGCCAGCAGCTTAGAACAGTGGAGGTACGAGCAGTACTTC; D gene: -; clone size: -; J gene: TRBJ2-7; V gene: TRBV7-8